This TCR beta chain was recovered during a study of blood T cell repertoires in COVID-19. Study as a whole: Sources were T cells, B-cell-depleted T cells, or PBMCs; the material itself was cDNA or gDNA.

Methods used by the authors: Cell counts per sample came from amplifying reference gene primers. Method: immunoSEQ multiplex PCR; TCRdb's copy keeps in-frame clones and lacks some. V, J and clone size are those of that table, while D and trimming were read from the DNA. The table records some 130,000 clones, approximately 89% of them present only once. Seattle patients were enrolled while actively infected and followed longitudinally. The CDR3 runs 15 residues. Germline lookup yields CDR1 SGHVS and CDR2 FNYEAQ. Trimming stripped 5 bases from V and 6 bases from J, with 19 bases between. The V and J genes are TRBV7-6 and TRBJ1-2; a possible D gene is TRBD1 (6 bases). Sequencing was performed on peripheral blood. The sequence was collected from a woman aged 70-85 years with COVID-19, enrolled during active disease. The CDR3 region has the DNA TGTGCCAGCAGCCCGAGGACAGAGCATACGGATGGCTACACCTTC. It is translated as CASSPRTEHTDGYTF.